A few counts support the clone carrying this T cell receptor (beta chain). Its cognate antigen is unknown. Germline V CDR1 and CDR2: SQVTM, ANQGSEA. The V and J ends lost 7 bases and 4 bases, in that order; junction bases with no gene match: 19. The CDR3 has 17 amino acids. The source material, RNA transcripts, was used to amplify TCR beta CDR3 regions. Carried out on the TCR CDR3, a first-round RT-PCR used the HTBI primer set. Each CDR3 protein gets one entry after TCRdb re-called the multiplex PCR reads with MiXCR. The sample has about 410,000 distinct CDR3 sequences, over 12% seen once. Clinical symptoms, serum thyroxine, TRAb, thyroid ultrasound and orbital computed tomography informed diagnoses. Fresh peripheral blood, around 9.5 ml, yielded the PBMCs. This specimen belongs to a study of T cells in Graves' hyperthyroidism and ophthalmopathy. Study-level results: Blood also held most thyroid clonotypes expanded beyond 0.001. Model-based prediction identified ophthalmopathy a median approximately 6.2 months prior to its onset.

The gene calls are TRBV29-1 and TRBJ1-1, with 9 bases fitting TRBD1. Input material: blood. The receptor's source is a man aged 18 to 30 with Graves' ophthalmopathy. CDR3 nucleotides: TGCAGCGGGGGCCCGGGACAGGGAAGGATAGTAGGCACTGAAGCTTTCTTT. This translates into CSGGPGQGRIVGTEAFF.